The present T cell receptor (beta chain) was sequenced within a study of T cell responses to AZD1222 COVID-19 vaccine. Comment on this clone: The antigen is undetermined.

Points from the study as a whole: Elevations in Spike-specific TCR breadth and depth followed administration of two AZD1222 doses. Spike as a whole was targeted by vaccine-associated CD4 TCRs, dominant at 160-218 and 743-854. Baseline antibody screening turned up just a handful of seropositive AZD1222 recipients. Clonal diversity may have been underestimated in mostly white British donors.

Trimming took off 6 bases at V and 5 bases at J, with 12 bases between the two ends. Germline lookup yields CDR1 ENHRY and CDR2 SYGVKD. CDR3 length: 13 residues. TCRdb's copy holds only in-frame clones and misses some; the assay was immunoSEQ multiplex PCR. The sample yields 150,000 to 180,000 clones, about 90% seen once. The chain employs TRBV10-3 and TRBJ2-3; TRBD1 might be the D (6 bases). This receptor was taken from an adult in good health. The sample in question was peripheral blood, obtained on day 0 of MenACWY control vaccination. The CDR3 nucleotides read TGTGCCATCAGCAGCACAGGGAAAGATACGCAGTATTTT. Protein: CAISSTGKDTQYF.